The rows below give T cell receptor beta chains drawn from one sample of a study of CD8+CD57+ T cells in acquired aplastic anemia. Using its own MiXCR run on the reads, TCRdb lists one record per CDR3 protein. The sample lists 200,000 to 300,000 distinct CDR3 sequences, 82% occurring once. Sequenced input: sorted CD4+, CD8+, or CD8+CD57+ T cells (not recorded which) from PBMCs. Source of these receptors: a human donor with aplastic anemia. CDR3s include the opening cysteine and the closing phenylalanine or tryptophan. A D gene is named only where the DNA matches it firmly. A clone size is listed for some rows: how often the clone was seen (once, few, many), or a class if it is expanded.

d_gene,j_gene,abundance,v_gene,len,CDR3nt,CDR3aa
-,TRBJ2-3,once,TRBV9,14,TGTGCCAGCGGGATAGGGGGTGAAAAACTGATTTTTGATTTT,CASGIGGEKLIFDF
-,TRBJ1-1,-,TRBV9,17,TGTGCCAGCAGCGGAGGGTCGGGGGCCGCCCCTGGAACTGAAGCTTTCTTT,CASSGGSGAAPGTEAFF
TRBD1,TRBJ2-1,once,TRBV15,14,TGTGCCACCAGCACGGGACAGGTAAACGATGAGCAGTTCTTC,CATSTGQVNDEQFF
-,TRBJ1-1,-,TRBV7-9,15,TGTGCCAGCAGCCCTGTAGGGACGGTCGAGTCTGAAGGTTTCTTT,CASSPVGTVESEGFF
TRBD2,TRBJ2-1,-,TRBV7-2,15,TGTGCCAGCAGCACCTGGACTAGCGGGAGCGGGGAGCAGTTCTTC,CASSTWTSGSGEQFF
-,TRBJ2-3,once,TRBV7-3,13,TGTGCCAGCGCAAGCGAGGCCAACGCCGTTCAACACTTT,CASASEANAVQHF
-,TRBJ1-3,once,TRBV9,21,TGTGCCAGCAGCGTAGGGGGAAAGAGCACAGATACGCTTAGCTCTGGAAACACCATATATTTT,CASSVGGKSTDTLSSGNTIYF
-,TRBJ1-1,-,TRBV19,15,TGTGCCAGCAGCTTAGATCTGGCAGGGAACACTGAACAGTTCTTT,CASSLDLAGNTEQFF
-,TRBJ1-6,-,TRBV7-2,16,TGTGCCAGCAGCTTGACTGGGGGCGCCACTATGGCTACACTCCACTTT,CASSLTGGATMATLHF
-,TRBJ1-1,few,TRBV7-9,15,TGTGCCAGCAGCCCCCCGGGAACAGGGCGCTACGAGCAGTTCTTT,CASSPPGTGRYEQFF
TRBD2,TRBJ2-6,few,TRBV7-9,16,TGTGCCAGCACCCTAGGGAGGGTCCCCGCTGGGGCCAACCTGACTTTC,CASTLGRVPAGANLTF
-,TRBJ2-3,-,TRBV29-1,14,TGCAGCGTTGAGTCGGACTCGAGCACAGATACGCAGTATTTT,CSVESDSSTDTQYF
-,TRBJ1-5,-,TRBV7-9,15,TGTGCCAGCAGCTTAGCGGGTAGCTACGGGGCCAACGACCATTTT,CASSLAGSYGANDHF
-,TRBJ2-1,-,TRBV9,15,TGTGCCAGCAGCATAGGGAGCGCCCGCAACCATCAGCAGTTCTTC,CASSIGSARNHQQFF
-,TRBJ2-3,-,TRBV7-9,15,TGTGCCAGCAGCTTACAAAGACGGAGGACAGATGCGCAGTATTTT,CASSLQRRRTDAQYF
-,TRBJ2-3,many,TRBV9,14,TGTGCCAGCAGCTTACGGGACCCCACAGATACGCAGTATTTT,CASSLRDPTDTQYF
-,TRBJ1-1,-,TRBV11-2,15,TGTGCCAGCAGCTTAAATCTTTCCAGGAACACTGAAGCTTTCTTT,CASSLNLSRNTEAFF
TRBD1,TRBJ2-3,-,TRBV29-1,12,TGCAGCGCCTTGGACAGGGCAGATACGCAGTATTTT,CSALDRADTQYF
TRBD1,TRBJ1-6,-,TRBV7-9,14,TGTGCCAGCAGCTCGGACAGGGGGACCTATACCCACCACTTT,CASSSDRGTYTHHF
-,TRBJ1-1,few,TRBV7-8,13,TGTGCCAGCAGCTTAGAGGGCAACACTGAAGCTTTCTTT,CASSLEGNTEAFF
TRBD1,TRBJ1-1,-,TRBV7-9,14,TGTGCCAGCAGCCAGTGGACAGGGCGGACTGAAGCTTTCTTT,CASSQWTGRTEAFF
-,TRBJ1-6,-,TRBV7-9,14,TGTGCCAGCAGCTTAAGTACCTCCGATCAGCCCTTCGGCTTT,CASSLSTSDQPFGF
-,TRBJ2-5,-,TRBV9,14,TGTGCCATCGGCACAGGTGGTCACCAAGAGCTGCTGTACTTC,CAIGTGGHQELLYF
-,TRBJ1-2,-,TRBV6-5,15,TGTGCCAGCAGTTACTCGAACACGGGGCAATATGGCTACACCTTC,CASSYSNTGQYGYTF
-,TRBJ1-6,few,TRBV7-8,16,TGTGCCAGCAGCTTAGCGGGGGGTCCCGATACGCCGCATCTCCACTTT,CASSLAGGPDTPHLHF
-,TRBJ2-7,-,TRBV15,14,TGTGCCACCAGCAGAGGCAGGGGGGGGGAAGAGCAGTACTTC,CATSRGRGGEEQYF
-,TRBJ1-1,-,TRBV6-5,13,TGTGCCAGCAGTTACTCGATAGGGGCTGAAGCTTTCTTT,CASSYSIGAEAFF
TRBD2,TRBJ2-1,-,TRBV7-3,13,TGTGCCAGCAGCTACGGGCTAGCGGGGGAGAAGTTCTTC,CASSYGLAGEKFF
-,TRBJ1-2,-,TRBV7-9,15,TGTGCCAGCGGCCGGGGTAGAGGGTCGAACTATGGCTACACCTTC,CASGRGRGSNYGYTF
TRBD2,TRBJ2-7,-,TRBV7-9,12,TGTGCCAGCAGCTTGCAAAGATACGGGGGGTGCTTT,CASSLQRYGGCF
-,TRBJ1-1,-,TRBV15,14,TGTGCCACCAGCGATGGCAGCATCAACACTGAAGCTTTCTTT,CATSDGSINTEAFF
-,TRBJ2-1,-,TRBV5-6,12,TGTGCCAGCAGTCACTGCACGAGAGAGCCGTTCTTC,CASSHCTREPFF
TRBD2,TRBJ2-5,-,TRBV7-6,14,TGTGCCAGCAGCTTTCGAAGAAACGGGGGGACCGATGAGTTC,CASSFRRNGGTDEF
-,TRBJ1-2,-,TRBV24-1,17,TGTGCCACCAGTCAATCTCCCGGAGGGAGGGAGGACTATGGCTACACCTTC,CATSQSPGGREDYGYTF
-,TRBJ1-2,-,TRBV5-5,14,TGTGCCAGCAGCTTAACTACCGGGAACTATGGCTACACCTTC,CASSLTTGNYGYTF
-,TRBJ1-2,-,TRBV10-3,16,TGTGCCATCAGCGCGGGGGCCGGATCAGCTAACTATGGCTACACCTTC,CAISAGAGSANYGYTF
-,TRBJ1-6,once,TRBV7-6,14,TGTGCCAGCAGCTTGAGTTCCTATAATTCACCCACGCACTTT,CASSLSSYNSPTHF
-,TRBJ1-5,-,TRBV15,16,TGTGCCACCAGCACCCAAGTGGGCGCTGGCAATCAGCCCCAGCATTTT,CATSTQVGAGNQPQHF
-,TRBJ1-2,few,TRBV10-1,12,TGCGCCAGAGCCAGGACCGCCTATGGCTACACCTTT,CARARTAYGYTF
-,TRBJ2-3,-,TRBV7-8,14,TGTTCTCGCAGCATACCGGGTGGTCCCGTTACGCAGTATTTT,CSRSIPGGPVTQYF
TRBD1,TRBJ2-7,many,TRBV19,13,TGTGCCAGTAGTAGGGACAGGAGCTACGAGCAGTACTTC,CASSRDRSYEQYF
-,TRBJ1-2,-,TRBV20-1,11,TGCAGTGCTAGATCCACGGGTGGCTACACCTTC,CSARSTGGYTF
TRBD1,TRBJ1-1,-,TRBV7-2,15,TGTGCCAGCAGCTTAGTCCTGACAGGGAACACTTTCGCTTTCTTT,CASSLVLTGNTFAFF
TRBD1,TRBJ2-3,-,TRBV7-9,13,TGTGCCAGCAGCCCAGGGACAGGGCCCACACAGACGTTT,CASSPGTGPTQTF